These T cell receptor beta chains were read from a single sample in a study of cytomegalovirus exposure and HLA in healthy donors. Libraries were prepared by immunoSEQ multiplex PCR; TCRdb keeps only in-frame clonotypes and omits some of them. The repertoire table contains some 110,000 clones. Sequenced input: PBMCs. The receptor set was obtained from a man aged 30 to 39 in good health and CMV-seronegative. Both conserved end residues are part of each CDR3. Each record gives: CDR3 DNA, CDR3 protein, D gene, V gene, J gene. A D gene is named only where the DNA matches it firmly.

cdr3_nt: TGTGCCACCAGCAGATATAGCGGGCCCACCTACGAGCAGTACTTC
cdr3_aa: CATSRYSGPTYEQYF
d_call: TRBD2
v_call: TRBV15
j_call: TRBJ2-7

cdr3_nt: TGCGCCAGCAGCCAAGAGGACCAAGGGGACTACGAGCAGTACTTC
cdr3_aa: CASSQEDQGDYEQYF
d_call: NA
v_call: TRBV4-1
j_call: TRBJ2-7

cdr3_nt: TGTGCCAGCAGTGAGCTGGGGGACTACGAGCAGTACTTC
cdr3_aa: CASSELGDYEQYF
d_call: NA
v_call: TRBV6-1
j_call: TRBJ2-7

cdr3_nt: TGTGCCACCAGCAGAGAGTGGGGGCTCTCCTACGAGCAGTACTTC
cdr3_aa: CATSREWGLSYEQYF
d_call: NA
v_call: TRBV15
j_call: TRBJ2-7

cdr3_nt: TGTGCCAGCAGCCAAAGGATCGGACAGGGTGGTGAAAAACTGTTTTTT
cdr3_aa: CASSQRIGQGGEKLFF
d_call: TRBD1
v_call: TRBV14
j_call: TRBJ1-4

cdr3_nt: TGCGCCAGCAGCCAAGAGGTTAGCGGGGGACTACACGGACAGTTCTTC
cdr3_aa: CASSQEVSGGLHGQFF
d_call: TRBD2
v_call: TRBV4-1
j_call: TRBJ2-1

cdr3_nt: TGTGCCAGCAGGGGGGAGGGACAGGGTTTATGGGCAGGGCAGTACTTC
cdr3_aa: CASRGEGQGLWAGQYF
d_call: TRBD1
v_call: TRBV6-6
j_call: TRBJ2-7

cdr3_nt: TGTGCCAGCAGCAGACGACAGGGGTCCTCCTATAATTCACCCCTCCACTTT
cdr3_aa: CASSRRQGSSYNSPLHF
d_call: TRBD1
v_call: TRBV5-6
j_call: TRBJ1-6

cdr3_nt: TGCGCCAGCAGCTTGGCCACAGGCCACGAGCAGTACTTC
cdr3_aa: CASSLATGHEQYF
d_call: NA
v_call: TRBV5-1
j_call: TRBJ2-7

cdr3_nt: TGTGCCAGCAGTTCGACAGAGAACACTGAAGCTTTCTTT
cdr3_aa: CASSSTENTEAFF
d_call: NA
v_call: TRBV27
j_call: TRBJ1-1

cdr3_nt: TGCGCCAGCAGCCCGAATCCGACAGGGGTAAATGGCTACACCTTC
cdr3_aa: CASSPNPTGVNGYTF
d_call: TRBD1
v_call: TRBV4-3
j_call: TRBJ1-2

cdr3_nt: TGTGCCAGCAGCTGGAGGGGGCTGGGTGAGCAGTTCTTC
cdr3_aa: CASSWRGLGEQFF
d_call: NA
v_call: TRBV7-3
j_call: TRBJ2-1

cdr3_nt: TGTGCCAGCCGAGAACAGGGGGGATTTGACACTGAAGCTTTCTTT
cdr3_aa: CASREQGGFDTEAFF
d_call: TRBD1
v_call: TRBV5-5
j_call: TRBJ1-1

cdr3_nt: TGTGCCAGCAGACCCGGGACAGCCCTCCTTGGCTACACCTTC
cdr3_aa: CASRPGTALLGYTF
d_call: TRBD1
v_call: TRBV6-4
j_call: TRBJ1-2

cdr3_nt: TGTGCCAGCAGTCCAGGGGACTATGGCTACACCTTC
cdr3_aa: CASSPGDYGYTF
d_call: NA
v_call: TRBV5-4
j_call: TRBJ1-2

cdr3_nt: TGTGCCAGCAGTTACTCGATCGGGGAACAAGAGACCCAGTACTTC
cdr3_aa: CASSYSIGEQETQYF
d_call: NA
v_call: TRBV6-5
j_call: TRBJ2-5

cdr3_nt: TGTGCCAGCAGCGTAGGGATTTGGGACAGATACAATGAGCAGTTCTTC
cdr3_aa: CASSVGIWDRYNEQFF
d_call: TRBD1
v_call: TRBV9
j_call: TRBJ2-1

cdr3_nt: TGTGCCAGCAGCCAAACGGGACAGGTGAACTATGGCTACACCTTC
cdr3_aa: CASSQTGQVNYGYTF
d_call: TRBD1
v_call: TRBV14
j_call: TRBJ1-2

cdr3_nt: TGTGCCAGCAGTTTGGGACTTGGCTCCTACGAGCAGTACTTC
cdr3_aa: CASSLGLGSYEQYF
d_call: NA
v_call: TRBV28
j_call: TRBJ2-7

cdr3_nt: TGTGCCAGCAGCCGAGGAGAGGGGGCAACTGAAGCTTTCTTT
cdr3_aa: CASSRGEGATEAFF
d_call: TRBD1
v_call: TRBV7-2
j_call: TRBJ1-1

cdr3_nt: TGCAGTGCGGACAGGAACGAGCAGTACTTC
cdr3_aa: CSADRNEQYF
d_call: TRBD1
v_call: TRBV20-1
j_call: TRBJ2-7

cdr3_nt: TGCGCCAGCTCACCCTCTTCGTCGTCGGGGGGCGATACCGGGGAGCTGTTTTTT
cdr3_aa: CASSPSSSSGGDTGELFF
d_call: NA
v_call: TRBV5-1
j_call: TRBJ2-2

cdr3_nt: TGCGCCAGCAGCCAGAAGACAGGACAGGCCTACAATGAGCAGTTCTTC
cdr3_aa: CASSQKTGQAYNEQFF
d_call: TRBD1
v_call: TRBV4-1
j_call: TRBJ2-1

cdr3_nt: TGTGCCAGCAGCTCGACTCTAGCGGGGGGCTCCTACGAGCAGTACTTC
cdr3_aa: CASSSTLAGGSYEQYF
d_call: TRBD2
v_call: TRBV7-6
j_call: TRBJ2-7

cdr3_nt: TGTGCCAGCAGTTATATGAGGACAGGGGGCTGGTACGAGCAGTACTTC
cdr3_aa: CASSYMRTGGWYEQYF
d_call: TRBD1
v_call: TRBV6-5
j_call: TRBJ2-7

cdr3_nt: TGTGCCAGCAGCTTGGCCGGGACACCAAGCACAGATACGCAGTATTTT
cdr3_aa: CASSLAGTPSTDTQYF
d_call: NA
v_call: TRBV5-4
j_call: TRBJ2-3

cdr3_nt: TGTGCCAGCCGCACAACCCAGGGCGAGCAGTACTTC
cdr3_aa: CASRTTQGEQYF
d_call: NA
v_call: TRBV5-4
j_call: TRBJ2-7

cdr3_nt: TGTGCCAGCAGCTTGCAGGGAACAAAATTAGAGACCCAGTACTTC
cdr3_aa: CASSLQGTKLETQYF
d_call: NA
v_call: TRBV7-3
j_call: TRBJ2-5

cdr3_nt: TGCGCCAGCAGCCCCTTAGGAGCTTCGAACACCGGGGAGCTGTTTTTT
cdr3_aa: CASSPLGASNTGELFF
d_call: NA
v_call: TRBV5-1
j_call: TRBJ2-2

cdr3_nt: TGTGCCAGCAGTTTATCGGGGGGGTTCGGAGGCCCCACAAACATTCAGTACTTC
cdr3_aa: CASSLSGGFGGPTNIQYF
d_call: TRBD2
v_call: TRBV27
j_call: TRBJ2-4

cdr3_nt: TGTGCCAGCAGTGACACTGTCCGCAACAATGAGCAGTTCTTC
cdr3_aa: CASSDTVRNNEQFF
d_call: NA
v_call: TRBV6-4
j_call: TRBJ2-1

cdr3_nt: TGTGCCAGCAGCTCCCGGACTAGCCGCTCCTACAATGAGCAGTTCTTC
cdr3_aa: CASSSRTSRSYNEQFF
d_call: TRBD2
v_call: TRBV4-2
j_call: TRBJ2-1

cdr3_nt: TGCGCCAGCAGCTTGGGAGGGACTACTCCATCCTACGAGCAGTACTTC
cdr3_aa: CASSLGGTTPSYEQYF
d_call: TRBD2
v_call: TRBV5-1
j_call: TRBJ2-7

cdr3_nt: TGTGCCAGCTCACCGCGGGAGGACGGGGGGTCACCCCTCCACTTT
cdr3_aa: CASSPREDGGSPLHF
d_call: NA
v_call: TRBV18
j_call: TRBJ1-6

cdr3_nt: TGTGCCAGTACCTCCGACAGGGAGGACGGGGAGCTGTTTTTT
cdr3_aa: CASTSDREDGELFF
d_call: NA
v_call: TRBV19
j_call: TRBJ2-2

cdr3_nt: TGCGCCAGCAGCTTGGTGGACAGTTCGACCGTGGACATTCAGTACTTC
cdr3_aa: CASSLVDSSTVDIQYF
d_call: NA
v_call: TRBV5-1
j_call: TRBJ2-4

cdr3_nt: TGTGCCAGCAGTGAAGCCGACAGGGCGTTCGGAAAACTGTTTTTT
cdr3_aa: CASSEADRAFGKLFF
d_call: TRBD1
v_call: TRBV6-1
j_call: TRBJ1-4

cdr3_nt: TGCGCCAGCAGCCCGGCCACTAGCGGGGCTTACTACAATGAGCAGTTCTTC
cdr3_aa: CASSPATSGAYYNEQFF
d_call: TRBD2
v_call: TRBV5-1
j_call: TRBJ2-1

cdr3_nt: TGTGCCATCAGTGAGGTGGAGCTCTATGGCTACACCTTC
cdr3_aa: CAISEVELYGYTF
d_call: NA
v_call: TRBV10-3
j_call: TRBJ1-2

cdr3_nt: TGTGCCATCAAAACGCCGGGACAGGGGGCCGTCACCGGGGAGCTGTTTTTT
cdr3_aa: CAIKTPGQGAVTGELFF
d_call: TRBD1
v_call: TRBV10-3
j_call: TRBJ2-2

cdr3_nt: TGTGCCAGTAGTATAGATCAACTGGACAGGGGGCGGCGGAATGAGCAGTTCTTC
cdr3_aa: CASSIDQLDRGRRNEQFF
d_call: TRBD1
v_call: TRBV19
j_call: TRBJ2-1

cdr3_nt: TGTGCCATCAGCCGACAGCTTAATGAAAAACTGTTTTTT
cdr3_aa: CAISRQLNEKLFF
d_call: NA
v_call: TRBV10-3
j_call: TRBJ1-4

cdr3_nt: TGTGCCAGCAGCTTGCGGACAGATGAGCAGTTCTTC
cdr3_aa: CASSLRTDEQFF
d_call: NA
v_call: TRBV5-4
j_call: TRBJ2-1

cdr3_nt: TGTGCCAGCAGCCCAGGACAGGGTTGGCAGCCCCAGCATTTT
cdr3_aa: CASSPGQGWQPQHF
d_call: TRBD1
v_call: TRBV27
j_call: TRBJ1-5

cdr3_nt: TGTGCCAGCAGCCTAGCACCCTGGGGCGATAGCAATCAGCCCCAGCATTTT
cdr3_aa: CASSLAPWGDSNQPQHF
d_call: NA
v_call: TRBV7-2
j_call: TRBJ1-5

cdr3_nt: TGTGCCAGTAAGATAACGGTATCCTACAATGAGCAGTTCTTC
cdr3_aa: CASKITVSYNEQFF
d_call: NA
v_call: TRBV19
j_call: TRBJ2-1

cdr3_nt: TGCGCCAGCAGCTTAAGCCCCGGTGTAGATACGCAGTATTTT
cdr3_aa: CASSLSPGVDTQYF
d_call: NA
v_call: TRBV5-1
j_call: TRBJ2-3

cdr3_nt: TGTGCCAGCAGCCATCTACCGGGACAGGGGAACTATGGCTACACCTTC
cdr3_aa: CASSHLPGQGNYGYTF
d_call: TRBD1
v_call: TRBV14
j_call: TRBJ1-2